The T cell receptor beta chain under discussion was sequenced for a study of control samples from healthy donors and cancer patients. Profiled with immunoSEQ multiplex PCR; TCRdb holds only in-frame clones, not every one. The sample has around 71,000 clones; about 89% are singletons. This CDR3 spans 12 amino acids. The trim removed 4 bases at V and 14 bases at J, leaving 7 bases unmatched. Germline-derived CDR1 and CDR2 are LGHDT and YNNKEL (reference sequence). V usage is TRBV3-1 (or the pseudogene TRBV3-2) and J usage is TRBJ2-5; 10 bases align to TRBD2. This receptor was identified in a woman aged 50 to 60 with head and neck cancer. The sample was PBMCs. This CDR3 reads CASSPLAGGVYF. DNA of the CDR3: TGTGCCAGCAGCCCCTTAGCGGGGGGCGTCTACTTC.